This T cell receptor (beta chain) stems from a study of identical twins' blood T cells (dated by TCRdb to about 2013). Regarding the study in general: The approximately 12 libraries, six for the alpha chain and six for the beta chain, together yielded roughly 49 million Illumina reads. Using next-generation sequencing, the study compared the TCR alpha and beta chain repertoires of three pairs of monozygous twins to assess how genetics influences repertoire formation. General conclusions and limits of the study: Validation by independent studies was stated to be required for the proposed role of the TCRalpha J segment in MHC recognition during thymic selection. Looking at the most abundant TCRbeta clonotypes, every donor had more CDR3 sequences in common with her twin than with unrelated donors. Environmental influences could not be excluded as an explanation for twin similarity, since twins were reared together. The count of CDR3 clonotypes shared by two donors depended mainly on the product of the two donors' cloneset sizes, and twins did not clearly depart from this trend. V gene usage, even among non-selected out-of-frame TCRbeta clonotypes, was reported to be markedly more similar within twin pairs than between unrelated donors.

Libraries were made using 5' RACE. Instrument used: Illumina Genome Analyzer IIx. The RNA-based TCR cDNA libraries were made using a previously described protocol that was modified in several ways. To prevent cross-contamination, barcodes specific to each sample were added to both ends of every TCR cDNA library during cDNA synthesis and amplification. Under the source paper's analysis protocol: Between about 95,000 and nearly 500,000 clonotypes were identified per individual, and roughly 2 to 4 million CDR3-containing reads were obtained per library. Reads carrying improper barcode index combinations were removed, after which the MiTCR software was used to build a cloneset for each library. While assembling CDR3 clonotypes, MiTCR corrected PCR and sequencing errors and either filtered or rescued low-quality reads. Artificial out-of-frame clonotypes were removed by being mapped to in-frame sequences, with one indel in the CDR3 allowed. Similarity in V and J gene usage between donors was calculated as the Jensen-Shannon divergence divided by the mean entropy. The public reads were quality trimmed at Q25 with fastp and then assembled into clones with MiXCR by TCRdb, keeping productive beta chains. Entries that share a CDR3 protein sequence are merged under the most common genes and DNA. The V and J calls come from TCRdb's annotation, not from the publication. The sample data list fewer than 450,000 distinct CDR3 sequences, and about 28% of these were observed just once. The ten largest clones capture more than 5.5% of the sample.

The donors were six healthy women who made up three monozygous twin pairs. All three twin pairs had been reared together and were thought likely to have met the same infectious agents and vaccines. RNA was isolated from peripheral blood mononuclear cells and used to prepare TCR cDNA libraries. The CDR3 covers 13 residues, taking in both the cysteine and the phenylalanine. Here the CDR3 DNA is all that survives: 39 bases in frame from base 1. The V and J ends are trimmed by 9 bases and 1 base, leaving 12 bases between them. The germline V gene encodes CDR1 ENHRY and CDR2 SYGVKD. This clonotype has more than one count but fewer than ten. There is no known antigen for this receptor. Base qualities are missing; no much larger clone stands one base away.

The sequence is built from TRBV10-3 and TRBJ1-1, with the D gene not confidently named. Sequencing was carried out using PBMCs. This TCR came from a woman aged 18-55 years in good health. The CDR3 region: CAISIRGNTEAFF. The DNA sequence is given as TGTGCCATTTCAATTCGGGGGAACACTGAAGCTTTCTTT.